Below, 29 T cell receptor beta chains from the same sample are listed, as sequenced in a study of T cell repertoires in cytomegalovirus infection. TCRdb re-derived calls from the reads in MiXCR, one entry per CDR3 protein. The sample shows around 78,000 distinct CDR3 sequences, around 40% of them seen only once. Antigens of these TCRs are unknown. Here the sequenced sample was CD8+ T cells from cultured PBMCs, taken from culture after CMV antigen stimulation. The receptors here all came from a human donor in good health (CMV status not recorded). Some clones in this sample may be carry-over from other donors' samples.

The J gene is TRBJ2-7, the V gene TRBV7-9; no definite D call. Trimming left V 7 bases short and J 2 bases short, with 12 bases between. The CDR3 extends over 13 amino acids. Germline V gene lookup returns CDR1 SEHNR and CDR2 FQNEAQ (reference sequence). This CDR3 is CASTVLGTYEQYF. For the CDR3, the DNA is TGTGCCAGCACCGTATTGGGAACCTACGAGCAGTACTTC. Combining the CDR3 with reference TRBV7-9 and TRBJ2-7 gives the whole variable domain DTGVSQNPRHKITKRGQNVTFRCDPISEHNRLYWYRQTLGQGPEFLTYFQNEAQLEKSRLLSDRFSAERPKGSFSTLEIQRTEQGDSAMYLCASTVLGTYEQYFGPGTRLTVT.

The chain has TRBV19 and TRBJ1-5; no firm D call. Trimming took 4 bases from V and 7 from J, leaving 8 bases between them. CDR1 LNHDA and CDR2 SQIVND come from the germline V gene (reference sequence). The CDR3 spans 12 residues. The CDR3 loop is CASSKQWQPQHF. CDR3 bases: TGTGCCAGTAGTAAACAATGGCAGCCCCAGCATTTT.

The chain uses TRBV7-6 and TRBJ2-1; no firm D call. The ends were cut back, 8 bases at V and 8 bases at J, with 16 bases in the middle. The V gene's germline CDR1 is SGHVS and CDR2 FNYEAQ. The CDR3 covers 13 residues. The CDR3 region is CASSPGSIDEQFF. In DNA, the CDR3 is TGTGCCAGCTCGCCCGGCAGCATCGATGAGCAGTTCTTC.

In its sample, this clonotype was seen a few times. The J gene is TRBJ2-1, the V gene TRBV5-4; 7 nucleotides line up with TRBD1. The CDR3 runs 13 residues. Per the germline V gene, CDR1 is SGHNT and CDR2 is YYREEE (reference sequence). V was pared by 0 bases and J by 6 bases, with 0 bases of the junction left unmatched. CDR3 protein: CASSLAGGNEQFF. The CDR3 region has the DNA TGTGCCAGCAGCTTGGCAGGGGGCAATGAGCAGTTCTTC.

The CDR3 DNA sequence: TGTGCCAGCAGCCACGCCGGGCGCGTCTATCAGCCCCAGCATTTT. It yields the protein CASSHAGRVYQPQHF. The chain recombines TRBV7-2 with TRBJ1-5; D unclear. Germline CDR1 SGHTA, CDR2 FQGNSA. This CDR3 is 15 amino acids long. The germline V and J ends were trimmed by 5 bases and 5 bases, with 16 bases remaining between them.

V usage is TRBV9 and J usage is TRBJ2-1; 7 bases are shared with TRBD2. Germline assignment: CDR1 SGDLS and CDR2 YYNGEE. This CDR3 has 15 amino acids. The J segment lost 7 bases and the V segment lost 1 base, leaving 8 bases of the junction unmatched. CDR3 loop: CASSVSSGALNEQFF. CDR3 sequence (DNA): TGTGCCAGCAGCGTATCCAGCGGGGCTTTAAATGAGCAGTTCTTC.

This clonotype was picked up a small number of times. The chain is built from TRBV7-2 and TRBJ2-5; the D is unclear. Germline loops: CDR1 SGHTA, CDR2 FQGNSA. The V end was cut by 1 base, the J end by 4 bases, with 13 bases between. This CDR3 has 15 amino acids. CDR3 amino acids: CASSLGILVGETQYF. Written as DNA, the CDR3 is TGTGCCAGCAGCTTAGGGATCCTAGTGGGAGAGACCCAGTACTTC.

The chain employs TRBV6-5 and TRBJ2-1; D ambiguous. Germline V gene data show CDR1 as MNHEY and CDR2 as SVGAGI. The CDR3 sequence is 13 residues long. The germline V and J ends were trimmed by 7 bases and 8 bases, with 15 bases remaining between them. Here the CDR3 reads CASTPGPTHEQFF. CDR3 DNA sequence: TGTGCCAGCACCCCCGGGCCTACCCATGAGCAGTTCTTC.

The V and J genes are TRBV7-9 and TRBJ2-7; D possibly corresponds to TRBD2 (5 bases). V shed 4 bases and J shed 1 base, with 14 bases lying between them. Germline V gives CDR1 SEHNR, CDR2 FQNEAQ (reference sequence). CDR3 length: 15 residues. The CDR3 DNA reads as TGTGCCAGCAGCTCTGGTGGAGGCCGTTCCTACGAGCAGTACTTC. Amino acid sequence: CASSSGGGRSYEQYF.

V usage is TRBV6-5 and J usage is TRBJ1-1; D not certain. CDR3 length: 15 amino acids. Looked up from germline, CDR1 is MNHEY and CDR2 is SVGAGI. The germline V and J ends were trimmed by 2 bases and 3 bases, with 13 bases remaining between them. CDR3 DNA: TGTGCCAGCAGTTACAGGACTCCCCCCGACACTGAAGCTTTCTTT. This codes for CASSYRTPPDTEAFF.

This sequence joins TRBV6-5 and TRBJ1-2; D may be TRBD1 (5 bases). CDR1 is MNHEY, CDR2 SVGAGI, per germline. CDR3 length: 13 residues. Trimming took off 6 bases at V and 2 bases at J, with 10 bases between the two ends. CDR3: CASRRGVNYGYTF. The CDR3 DNA reads as TGTGCCAGCAGGAGGGGAGTCAACTATGGCTACACCTTC.

The CDR3 DNA reads as TGTGCCAGTATTACGGGCAATGAGCAGTTCTTC. Amino acids: CASITGNEQFF. The gene calls are TRBV12-3 or TRBV12-4 and TRBJ2-1; D is unclear. V lost 9 bases to trimming and J lost 6 bases, with 9 bases between them. This CDR3 is 11 amino acids long.

This chain links TRBV9 with TRBJ2-3, with 13 bases lining up with TRBD2. CDR1 is SGDLS, CDR2 YYNGEE, per germline. The junction had 3 bases not matched to a gene; V was cut back by 1 base and J by 1 base. This CDR3 is built from 17 residues. Here the CDR3 reads CASSVTGTSGGTDTQYF. The CDR3 DNA follows: TGTGCCAGCAGCGTAACCGGGACTAGCGGGGGCACAGATACGCAGTATTTT. Supplemented by reference TRBV9 and TRBJ2-3, the full variable domain reads DSGVTQTPKHLITATGQRVTLRCSPRSGDLSVYWYQQSLDQGLQFLIQYYNGEERAKGNILERFSAQQFPDLHSELNLSSLELGDSALYFCASSVTGTSGGTDTQYFGPGTRLTVL.

This clonotype was counted between two and nine times. This chain links TRBV6-2 or TRBV6-3 with TRBJ1-5, with a tentative D call TRBD1 (5 bases). This CDR3 is built from 15 residues. The germline V and J ends were trimmed by 6 bases and 0 bases, with 12 bases remaining between them. CDR1 and CDR2 from the germline V gene are MNHEY and SVGEGT. The CDR3 sequence is CASRPTAYSNQPQHF. CDR3 DNA: TGTGCCAGCAGACCGACAGCTTATAGCAATCAGCCCCAGCATTTT.

This chain joins TRBV25-1 and TRBJ2-3; 9 bases line up with TRBD2. CDR1 is MGHDK and CDR2 is SYGVNS in the germline V gene. The junction had 14 bases not matched to a gene; V was cut back by 0 bases and J by 4 bases. This CDR3 region has 19 residues. The CDR3 coding sequence is TGTGCCAGCAGTGAATACTTCGCGGGGGGGAGTCGAGTTGCAGATACGCAGTATTTT. Encoded protein: CASSEYFAGGSRVADTQYF.

This clonotype was seen more than once but under ten times. The chain links TRBV4-2 to TRBJ2-2, with 7 bases aligning to TRBD1. CDR1 is LGHNA, CDR2 YNFKEQ, per germline. The CDR3 is 16 amino acids. J gave up 6 bases and V 3 bases, and 10 bases lay outside the gene matches. CDR3 DNA sequence: TGTGCCAGCAGCCAGGAGACAGGGATCCTCCCCGGGGAGCTGTTTTTT. This codes for CASSQETGILPGELFF.

The chain couples TRBV20-1 to TRBJ2-1; 13 nucleotides line up with TRBD2. The V segment lost 5 bases and the J segment 9 bases; nucleotides outside the gene matches: 7. The CDR3 is 14 amino acids. Germline values: CDR1 DFQATT, CDR2 SNEGSKA (reference sequence). This chain's CDR3 is CSAVLAGGASEQFF. The DNA of the CDR3 is TGCAGTGCTGTACTAGCGGGGGGGGCATCTGAGCAGTTCTTC.

The genes are TRBV27 and TRBJ2-2, with 7 nucleotides matching TRBD1. This CDR3 contains 14 residues. Germline assignment: CDR1 MNHEY and CDR2 SMNVEV (reference sequence). The ends lost 7 bases at V and 1 base at J; junction bases unmatched: 3. CDR3 protein: CASKQGLNTGELFF. The CDR3 DNA reads as TGTGCCAGCAAACAGGGGCTGAACACCGGGGAGCTGTTTTTT.

V and J are TRBV6-1 and TRBJ2-5; a possible D gene is TRBD2 (7 bases). This CDR3 is built from 15 residues. Germline CDR1 MNHNS, CDR2 SASEGT. Trimming cost V 0 bases and J 4 bases, with 12 bases left between them. DNA for the CDR3: TGTGCCAGCAGTGAAGCGTGGGGGGGGCGAGAGACCCAGTACTTC. Translation: CASSEAWGGRETQYF.

Only a few counts were recorded for this clonotype. The V and J genes are TRBV7-2 and TRBJ2-7, with D uncertain. In germline, CDR1 is SGHTA, CDR2 FQGNSA. The CDR3 sequence is 14 residues long. The germline V and J ends were trimmed by 1 base and 3 bases, with 10 bases remaining between them. In DNA form, the CDR3 reads TGTGCCAGCAGCTTAGAGGGCTGGAACTACGAGCAGTACTTC. It is translated as CASSLEGWNYEQYF.

The chain has TRBV23-1 and TRBJ2-6; no reliable D call. TRBV23-1 is assigned to the ORF class and has an uncertain function. V was clipped by 4 bases and J by 1 base, with 20 bases between them. CDR3 size: 19 residues. The DNA for the CDR3 is TGCGCCAGCAGTCCAGCACATGAATGGGATAGTTCTGGGGCCAACGTCCTGACTTTC. It codes for CASSPAHEWDSSGANVLTF.

This clonotype was recorded a few times. V is TRBV7-6 and J is TRBJ2-7; tentative D call: TRBD1 (6 bases). The V end was cut by 1 base, the J end by 3 bases, with 10 bases between. Germline V gene data show CDR1 as SGHVS and CDR2 as FNYEAQ. This CDR3 region has 14 residues. Written as DNA, the CDR3 is TGTGCCAGCAGCTTAGGAGAGGACAGCTACGAGCAGTACTTC. This codes for CASSLGEDSYEQYF.

The chain is built from TRBV7-2 and TRBJ2-7, with 12 bases aligning to TRBD2. The ends lost 6 bases at V and 2 bases at J; junction bases unmatched: 2. The V gene's germline CDR1 is SGHTA and CDR2 FQGNSA. The CDR3 sequence is 14 residues long. CDR3 DNA: TGTGCCAGCAGTCCTAGCGGGGGGGCCTACGAGCAGTACTTC. This sequence encodes CASSPSGGAYEQYF.

This sequence joins TRBV11-2 and TRBJ2-2; a possible D gene is TRBD1 (6 bases). Germline CDR1 SGHAT, CDR2 FQNNGV. CDR3 length equals 15 residues. V was trimmed by 6 bases and J by 4 bases, leaving 15 bases between them. The CDR3 is CASRIQGEGTGELFF. Written as DNA, the CDR3 is TGTGCCAGCAGAATACAGGGCGAGGGCACCGGGGAGCTGTTTTTT.

The rearrangement joins TRBV4-3 to TRBJ2-3; 9 nucleotides match TRBD1. The V gene's germline CDR1 is LGHNA and CDR2 YSLEER. After removal of 3 bases from V and 5 bases from J, the junction contained 9 bases not matched to a gene. The CDR3 is 16 amino acids. The CDR3 spells CASSQETGQGVDTQYF. CDR3 coding DNA: TGCGCCAGCAGCCAGGAAACGGGACAGGGAGTAGATACGCAGTATTTT.

The CDR3 is CASSHLLAWGNEQFF. The DNA for the CDR3 is TGTGCCAGCAGCCACCTCCTAGCCTGGGGGAATGAGCAGTTCTTC. The chain joins TRBV6-2 or TRBV6-3 to TRBJ2-1; either TRBD1 or TRBD2 may supply D (5 bases each). This CDR3 spans 15 amino acids. Germline lookup yields CDR1 MNHEY and CDR2 SVGEGT. Trimming left V 6 bases short and J 7 bases short, with 19 bases between.

The chain recombines TRBV7-9 with TRBJ1-2, with TRBD1 identical over 7 bases. The CDR3 is 15 residues long. The V gene's germline CDR1 is SEHNR and CDR2 FQNEAQ (reference sequence). V lost 5 bases to trimming and J lost 4 bases; unmatched junction nucleotides: 10. The CDR3 DNA follows: TGTGCCAGCAGCCCCGGGGGACAGTCATTCTATGGCTACACCTTC. This sequence encodes CASSPGGQSFYGYTF.

This clonotype turned up a few times. CDR3 loop: CATRGGRQLGYGYTF. CDR3 bases: TGTGCCACCCGAGGGGGCAGGCAGTTAGGCTATGGCTACACCTTC. The V call is TRBV12-3 or TRBV12-4, the J call TRBJ1-2, with TRBD1 identical over 7 bases. J gave up 4 bases and V 10 bases, and 15 bases lay outside the gene matches. The CDR3 has 15 amino acids.

The CDR3 DNA reads TGTGCCAGCAATTCAGGGGGAATTAGTTTTGCTGAAGCTTTCTTT. Protein: CASNSGGISFAEAFF. This chain links TRBV7-6 with TRBJ1-1, with 7 bases fitting TRBD1. CDR1 and CDR2 from the germline V gene are SGHVS and FNYEAQ. V dropped 7 bases and J dropped 6; count of bases not matched to a gene: 14. This CDR3 region has 15 residues.